This T cell receptor (beta chain) was recorded in a study of prognosis after radiotherapy for stage I lung cancer. Study context: Medical inoperability was the status assigned to all non-small cell lung cancer patients. Concurrent therapy with stereotactic body radiotherapy was received by no patient. With about a dozen men and a handful of women, the cohort's median age was roughly 75 years, range roughly 50–84.

Germline CDR1 and CDR2: DFQATT and SNEGSKA (reference sequence). The V and J ends lost 0 bases and 4 bases respectively, with 15 bases between them. CDR3 size: 15 residues. There were around 6 milliliters of peripheral blood drawn at each of two time points. In its sample, this clonotype was seen many times. Starting from genomic DNA, TCR beta CDR3 was amplified through two-round multiplex PCR. Gene-specific TRBV and TRBJ primers were used in PCR round one. TCRdb passed the multiplex PCR reads through MiXCR, listing each CDR3 protein once. The sample has over 11,000 distinct CDR3 sequences, 25% to 30% seen once.

The clonotype originates from a donor older than 45 with non-small cell lung cancer. V usage is TRBV20-1 and J usage is TRBJ1-2; D may be TRBD1 (5 bases). Sequences were derived from PBMCs, sampled before or after stereotactic body radiation therapy (not recorded which). In DNA, the CDR3 is TGCAGTGCTAGAGATCAATCGAGGGGAGGCTATGGCTACACCTTC. Translation gives CSARDQSRGGYGYTF.